Given below is one T cell receptor (beta chain) in context. Its matching antigen is unknown. This entry belongs to a study of T cell responses to AZD1222 COVID-19 vaccine. Study-wide points: Only a handful of AZD1222 recipients tested seropositive at baseline. Every sample of the repertoires postdated the peak T cell response.

Libraries were prepared by immunoSEQ multiplex PCR; TCRdb keeps only in-frame clonotypes and omits some of them. The sample contains approximately 150,000 clones, 92% of which appear only once. V dropped 9 bases and J dropped 0; count of bases not matched to a gene: 7. The CDR3 length is 16 residues. Per the germline V gene, CDR1 is KGHDR and CDR2 is SFDVKD. The TCR originated in an adult in good health. The sample in question was peripheral blood, obtained on day 0 of AZD1222 vaccination. The chain employs TRBV24-1 and TRBJ1-6; 7 bases agree with TRBD1. The CDR3 coding sequence is TGTGCCACCTATCGACAGGGAAGCTCCTATAATTCACCCCTCCACTTT. Amino acid sequence: CATYRQGSSYNSPLHF.